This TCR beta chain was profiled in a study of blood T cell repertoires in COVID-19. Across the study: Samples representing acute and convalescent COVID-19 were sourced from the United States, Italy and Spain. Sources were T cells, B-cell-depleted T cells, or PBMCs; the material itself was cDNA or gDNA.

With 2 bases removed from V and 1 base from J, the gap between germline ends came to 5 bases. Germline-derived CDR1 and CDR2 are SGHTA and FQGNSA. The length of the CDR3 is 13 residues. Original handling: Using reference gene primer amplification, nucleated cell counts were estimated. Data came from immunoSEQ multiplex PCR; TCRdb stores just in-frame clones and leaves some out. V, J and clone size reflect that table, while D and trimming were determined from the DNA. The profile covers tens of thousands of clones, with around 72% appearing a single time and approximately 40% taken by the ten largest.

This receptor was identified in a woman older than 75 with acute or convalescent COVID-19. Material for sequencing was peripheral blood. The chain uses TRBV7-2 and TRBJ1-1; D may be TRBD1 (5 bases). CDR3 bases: TGTGCCAGCAGCTTACAGGGGAACACTGAAGCTTTCTTT. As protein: CASSLQGNTEAFF. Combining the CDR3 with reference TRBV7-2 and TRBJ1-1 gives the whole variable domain GAGVSQSPSNKVTEKGKDVELRCDPISGHTALYWYRQSLGQGLEFLIYFQGNSAPDKSGLPSDRFSAERTGGSVSTLTIQRTQQEDSAVYLCASSLQGNTEAFFGQGTRLTVV.